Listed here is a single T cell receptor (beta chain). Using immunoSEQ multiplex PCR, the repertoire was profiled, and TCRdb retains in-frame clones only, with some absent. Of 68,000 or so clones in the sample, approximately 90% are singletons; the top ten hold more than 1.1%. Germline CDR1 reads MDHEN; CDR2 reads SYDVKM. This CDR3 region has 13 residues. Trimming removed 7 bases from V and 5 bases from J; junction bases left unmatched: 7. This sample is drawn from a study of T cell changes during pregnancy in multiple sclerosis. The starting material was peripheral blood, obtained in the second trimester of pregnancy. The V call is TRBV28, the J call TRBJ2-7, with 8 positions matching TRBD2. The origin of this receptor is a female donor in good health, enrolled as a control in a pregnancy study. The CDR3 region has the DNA TGTGCCAGCAATGTCGGGAGGGCCAACGAGCAGTACTTC. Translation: CASNVGRANEQYF.